A single sample gave rise to the 24 T cell receptor beta chains below, sequenced in a study of cytomegalovirus exposure and HLA in healthy donors. The assay was immunoSEQ multiplex PCR, and TCRdb's table has in-frame clones only and misses some. The table lists fewer than 150,000 clones, approximately 90% of them singletons. Source material: PBMCs. The receptors originated from a young man in good health and CMV-seronegative.

The CDR3, as DNA: TGTGCCAGCAGCCGGGCCGACAGGCCTTACTATGGCTACACCTTC. Amino acids: CASSRADRPYYGYTF. The chain is built from TRBV7-2 and TRBJ1-2, with D tentatively TRBD1 (6 bases). The ends were cut back, 5 bases at V and 3 bases at J, with 16 bases in the middle. The V gene's germline CDR1 is SGHTA and CDR2 FQGNSA. CDR3 length: 15 residues.

The chain uses TRBV30 and TRBJ2-3, with TRBD2 matching over 13 bases. V lost 4 bases, J lost 6 bases, and 10 bases stayed unmatched. This CDR3 is built from 16 residues. Per the germline V gene, CDR1 is GTSNPN and CDR2 is SVGIG (reference sequence). Here the CDR3 reads CAWNSGTSGERDTQYF. The CDR3 DNA is TGTGCCTGGAACTCCGGGACTAGCGGGGAGAGGGATACGCAGTATTTT.

This chain links TRBV27 with TRBJ1-1; tentatively, D is TRBD1 (6 bases). The CDR3 is 13 residues long. Germline values: CDR1 MNHEY, CDR2 SMNVEV (reference sequence). Trimming took off 6 bases at V and 4 bases at J, with 12 bases between the two ends. For the CDR3, the DNA is TGTGCCAGCAGGCTCACAGGGCTCACTGAAGCTTTCTTT. Encoded protein: CASRLTGLTEAFF.

The chain has TRBV19 and TRBJ2-7; 12 positions match TRBD2. The ends lost 5 bases at V and 2 bases at J; junction bases unmatched: 10. Germline V gene data show CDR1 as LNHDA and CDR2 as SQIVND (reference sequence). The CDR3 has 17 residues. DNA of the CDR3: TGTGCCAGTAGTTATTCTTCGAGGACTAGCGGGACCTACGAGCAGTACTTC. It translates to CASSYSSRTSGTYEQYF. The variable domain in full, with the rest retrieved from reference TRBV19 and TRBJ2-7, is DGGITQSPKYLFRKEGQNVTLSCEQNLNHDAMYWYRQDPGQGLRLIYYSQIVNDFQKGDIAEGYSVSREKKESFPLTVTSAQKNPTAFYLCASSYSSRTSGTYEQYFGPGTRLTVT.

V gene TRBV28 combines with J gene TRBJ2-1; 9 bases are shared with TRBD2. The V gene's germline CDR1 is MDHEN and CDR2 SYDVKM. J lost 5 bases, V lost 4 bases, and 6 bases had no gene match. The CDR3 covers 15 residues. The CDR3 nucleotides are TGTGCCAGCAGTTCCGGGACTAGCATAGACAATGAGCAGTTCTTC. This sequence encodes CASSSGTSIDNEQFF.

This rearrangement joins TRBV19 to TRBJ2-5; perhaps TRBD1 as D (5 bases). V lost 5 bases and J lost 5, with 12 bases in between. Germline loops: CDR1 LNHDA, CDR2 SQIVND (reference sequence). The CDR3 contains 13 residues. The CDR3 spells CASSLRVWETQYF. CDR3 DNA sequence: TGTGCCAGTAGTCTCAGGGTCTGGGAGACCCAGTACTTC.

This sequence joins TRBV28 and TRBJ1-5; D ambiguous. The CDR3 loop spans 13 amino acids. CDR1 is MDHEN, CDR2 SYDVKM, per germline. V lost 7 bases, J lost 0 bases, and 7 bases lay in between. This CDR3 reads CASTLYSNQPQHF. DNA of the CDR3: TGTGCCAGCACCCTGTATAGCAATCAGCCCCAGCATTTT.

CDR3 protein: CASSLWSGNEQFF. The CDR3 DNA is TGTGCCAGCAGCTTATGGAGTGGTAATGAGCAGTTCTTC. This chain links TRBV7-2 with TRBJ2-1, with D uncertain. The CDR3 length is 13 residues. Between the trimmed V and J ends, which lost 2 bases and 7 bases, there was a span of 9 bases. Germline CDR1 and CDR2: SGHTA and FQGNSA.

V and J are TRBV11-2 and TRBJ1-2; 9 bases map to TRBD1. Unmatched junction bases numbered 5, after V lost 5 bases and J lost 7 bases. Germline CDR1 reads SGHAT; CDR2 reads FQNNGV. The CDR3 spans 13 residues. CDR3 coding DNA: TGTGCCAGCAGCCCGGACAGGGGTGGTGGCTACACCTTC. Its protein product is CASSPDRGGGYTF.

The chain carries TRBV29-1 and TRBJ2-4; TRBD2 is a possible D gene (5 bases). The CDR3 has 14 residues. V gave up 5 bases and J gave up 2 bases, with 13 bases separating them. Germline CDR1 and CDR2: SQVTM and ANQGSEA. DNA for the CDR3: TGCAGCGTTCTCTATCCGGACTCCAAAAACATTCAGTACTTC. Its translation is CSVLYPDSKNIQYF.

The chain joins TRBV28 to TRBJ2-7, with D tentatively TRBD2 (6 bases). In germline, CDR1 is MDHEN, CDR2 SYDVKM. V lost 6 bases, J lost 0 bases, and 12 bases lay in between. The CDR3 totals 14 residues. The CDR3 sequence is CASRGLPSSYEQYF. DNA for the CDR3: TGTGCCAGCAGGGGACTCCCGAGCTCCTACGAGCAGTACTTC.

This chain links TRBV11-3 with TRBJ2-3; D uncertain. The CDR3 is 12 amino acids. Germline values: CDR1 SGHNT, CDR2 YENEEA. V lost 4 bases to trimming and J lost 1 base, with 3 bases between them. Written as DNA, the CDR3 is TGTGCCAGCAGCTGGCGCACAGATACGCAGTATTTT. As protein: CASSWRTDTQYF.

The V and J genes are TRBV9 and TRBJ2-4; tentative D call: TRBD2 (5 bases). The V gene lost 2 bases and the J gene lost 7 bases, with 13 bases spanning the gap. From germline, CDR1 is SGDLS and CDR2 YYNGEE. The CDR3 runs to 14 residues. The CDR3 loop reads CASSVLDYPNIQYF. Written as DNA, the CDR3 is TGTGCCAGCAGCGTCTTAGACTACCCTAACATTCAGTACTTC.

The chain recombines TRBV7-2 with TRBJ2-1; tentatively, D is TRBD2 (6 bases). This CDR3 spans 13 amino acids. V dropped 4 bases and J dropped 13 bases, with 17 bases sitting between them. Germline V gene sequence: CDR1 SGHTA, CDR2 FQGNSA. In DNA, the CDR3 is TGTGCCAGCAGCTCGGGACTGCGCTCTGGCCAGTTCTTC. Translating it yields CASSSGLRSGQFF. Looking up the rest from reference TRBV7-2 and TRBJ2-1 gives the full variable domain: GAGVSQSPSNKVTEKGKDVELRCDPISGHTALYWYRQSLGQGLEFLIYFQGNSAPDKSGLPSDRFSAERTGGSVSTLTIQRTQQEDSAVYLCASSSGLRSGQFFGPGTRLTVL.

Here the CDR3 DNA reads TGTGCCAGCAGCTACGAGTCCACTGAAGCTTTCTTT. This codes for CASSYESTEAFF. The V and J genes are TRBV7-9 and TRBJ1-1; the D is unclear. The length of the CDR3 is 12 residues. V lost 4 bases to trimming and J lost 4 bases, with 7 bases between them. Germline lookup yields CDR1 SEHNR and CDR2 FQNEAQ (reference sequence). The whole variable domain, filled in from reference TRBV7-9 and TRBJ1-1, reads DTGVSQNPRHKITKRGQNVTFRCDPISEHNRLYWYRQTLGQGPEFLTYFQNEAQLEKSRLLSDRFSAERPKGSFSTLEIQRTEQGDSAMYLCASSYESTEAFFGQGTRLTVV.

The chain employs TRBV5-1 and TRBJ1-2; 9 bases agree with TRBD1. This CDR3 contains 15 residues. Germline CDR1 SGHRS, CDR2 YFSETQ. Unmatched junction bases numbered 5, after V lost 0 bases and J lost 5 bases. CDR3 sequence reads: CASSLGDRDGYGYTF. In DNA, the CDR3 is TGCGCCAGCAGCTTGGGGGACAGGGACGGGTATGGCTACACCTTC.

This clone appeared once. The rearrangement joins TRBV9 to TRBJ2-2; 8 bases fit TRBD2. The CDR3 loop spans 16 amino acids. Germline CDR1 is SGDLS and CDR2 is YYNGEE. Trimming at V came to 2 bases and at J to 6 bases, leaving 9 bases not matched to a gene. In nucleotides, the CDR3 is TGTGCCAGCAGCGTTCGTCCCGGGCGGGGGGCCGGGGAGCTGTTTTTT. It specifies CASSVRPGRGAGELFF.

This sequence joins TRBV7-9 and TRBJ1-1, with 7 positions matching TRBD1. Germline loops: CDR1 SEHNR, CDR2 FQNEAQ (reference sequence). V shed 3 bases, J shed 6 bases, and the junction held 13 bases outside the gene matches. This CDR3 comprises 16 residues. Here the CDR3 DNA reads TGTGCCAGCAGCTTTGGGGGTTCAGGGGGTTCAGCTGAAGCTTTCTTT. Protein sequence: CASSFGGSGGSAEAFF.

The chain is built from TRBV5-1 and TRBJ2-7; D gene ambiguous. Germline values: CDR1 SGHRS, CDR2 YFSETQ. There are 15 residues in the CDR3. V was cut by 7 bases and J by 1 base, with 18 bases left in between. CDR3 sequence: CASAPASEASYEQYF. CDR3 sequence (DNA): TGCGCCAGCGCCCCGGCTTCCGAGGCATCCTACGAGCAGTACTTC.

DNA of the CDR3: TGTGCCAGCAGCCCAGCGGGGGTAGGAGAGACCCAGTACTTC. The encoded protein is CASSPAGVGETQYF. The gene calls are TRBV7-2 and TRBJ2-5, with 8 bases that match TRBD2. The CDR3 covers 14 residues. The germline gives CDR1 SGHTA, CDR2 FQGNSA. Trimming at V came to 5 bases and at J to 4 bases, leaving 6 bases not matched to a gene.

This clone has a handful of counts. V is TRBV19 and J is TRBJ1-2; possible D gene TRBD1, 6 bases. This CDR3 comprises 13 residues. Germline CDR1 is LNHDA and CDR2 is SQIVND (reference sequence). V was clipped by 8 bases and J by 7 bases, with 17 bases between them. CDR3 DNA: TGTGCCAGTCGGACGGAAAAAGGGGGTGGCTACACCTTC. It specifies CASRTEKGGGYTF. The variable domain in full, completed from reference TRBV19 and TRBJ1-2, reads DGGITQSPKYLFRKEGQNVTLSCEQNLNHDAMYWYRQDPGQGLRLIYYSQIVNDFQKGDIAEGYSVSREKKESFPLTVTSAQKNPTAFYLCASRTEKGGGYTFGSGTRLTVV.

This clone has only a few counts. The chain links TRBV30 to TRBJ1-1; D may be TRBD1 (6 bases). The germline CDR1 and CDR2 sequences are GTSNPN and SVGIG (reference sequence). The CDR3 has 13 amino acids. With 2 bases removed from V and 8 bases from J, the gap between germline ends came to 15 bases. Here the CDR3 reads CAWSKTGSSEAFF. CDR3 coding DNA: TGTGCCTGGAGTAAAACAGGGAGTTCCGAAGCTTTCTTT.

The chain has TRBV19 and TRBJ2-3, with D unclear. Trimming left V 7 bases short and J 0 bases short, with 11 bases between. The germline V gene has CDR1 LNHDA and CDR2 SQIVND (reference sequence). CDR3 length: 14 residues. The CDR3, as DNA: TGTGCCAGTAAAAGTCTCACTAGCACAGATACGCAGTATTTT. Encoded protein: CASKSLTSTDTQYF.

The chain links TRBV30 to TRBJ1-2; D is perhaps TRBD1 (6 bases). This CDR3 spans 12 amino acids. Trimming removed 2 bases at V and 2 bases at J, with 6 bases between. Germline CDR1 reads GTSNPN; CDR2 reads SVGIG (reference sequence). The CDR3 sequence: CAWSTGNYGYTF. The CDR3 DNA sequence: TGTGCCTGGAGTACAGGGAACTATGGCTACACCTTC. The whole variable domain, filled in from reference TRBV30 and TRBJ1-2, reads SQTIHQWPATLVQPVGSPLSLECTVEGTSNPNLYWYRQAAGRGLQLLFYSVGIGQISSEVPQNLSASRPQDRQFILSSKKLLLSDSGFYLCAWSTGNYGYTFGSGTRLTVV.